This T cell receptor (beta chain) appears in the sequencing data of a study of T cell responses to AZD1222 COVID-19 vaccine. Study-level points and caveats: The study found vaccine-associated CD4 TCRs spanning spike, dominant at 160-218 and 743-854. In a largely white British group with more females than males, clonal diversity was possibly underestimated. Increases in Spike-specific TCR breadth and depth were seen after two AZD1222 doses.

Here immunoSEQ multiplex PCR was the method, and the copy in TCRdb shows in-frame clones only, minus some. Of roughly 150,000 clones listed, 90% to 95% are singletons. A word on this clone: Its antigen is unidentified.

The origin of this receptor is an adult who received the AZD1222 COVID-19 vaccine. The sequencing used peripheral blood, collected 28 days after the second AZD1222 dose.

The CDR3 DNA reads as TGTGCCAGCAGCCAACGGACAGGGAATGAAAAACTGTTTTTT. This sequence encodes CASSQRTGNEKLFF. The gene calls are TRBV7-2 and TRBJ1-4, with TRBD1 identical over 8 bases. This CDR3 region has 14 residues. Per germline, CDR1 SGHTA and CDR2 FQGNSA. The junction had 4 bases not matched to a gene; V was cut back by 5 bases and J by 5 bases.